The 8 T cell receptor beta chains listed next were all sequenced from one sample in a study of cytomegalovirus exposure and HLA in healthy donors. A multiplex PCR was run with 60 Vbeta primers and 13 Jbeta primers. TCRdb's table, derived via immunoSEQ multiplex PCR, lists solely in-frame clones and lacks some. The sample carries under 200,000 clones, 80% to 85% recorded once. Material: PBMCs. The receptor set was obtained from a boy aged 2-15 years in good health and CMV-seronegative.

The rearrangement uses TRBV4-1 and TRBJ2-7, with D possibly being TRBD2 (6 bases). This CDR3 has 18 residues. Germline V gives CDR1 MGHRA, CDR2 YSYEKL. V was cut by 0 bases and J by 3 bases, with 21 bases left in between. CDR3 sequence reads: CASSQEFMRGDWDYEQYF. The CDR3 nucleotides read TGCGCCAGCAGCCAAGAATTTATGCGTGGGGACTGGGACTACGAGCAGTACTTC.

This clone was seen only once. The chain uses TRBV5-6 and TRBJ1-5; TRBD1 is a possible D gene (5 bases). Trimming pared 1 base from V and 3 bases from J, leaving 23 bases between. CDR1 and CDR2 (germline): SGHDT, YYEEEE. The CDR3 has 19 residues. The DNA of the CDR3 is TGTGCCAGCAGCTTGTCCCCCCCCCAAAAAACAGGCACCAATCAGCCCCAGCATTTT. Translating gives CASSLSPPQKTGTNQPQHF.

V usage is TRBV4-2 and J usage is TRBJ1-1; 9 bases align to TRBD1. CDR1 LGHNA and CDR2 YNFKEQ come from the germline V gene. The V gene end was trimmed by 4 bases and the J gene end by 5 bases; junction bases not matched to a gene: 8. The CDR3 is 15 amino acids. The CDR3: CASSPYRGRGTEAFF. CDR3 nucleotide sequence: TGTGCCAGCAGCCCTTACAGGGGGCGGGGAACTGAAGCTTTCTTT.

The chain is built from TRBV9 and TRBJ2-3; 11 bases are a match to TRBD2. Unmatched junction bases numbered 14, after V lost 3 bases and J lost 2 bases. Germline CDR1 and CDR2: SGDLS and YYNGEE. This CDR3 is 19 amino acids long. CDR3 in DNA: TGTGCCAGCAGCGCTGGACTAGCGGGCGCCGAGACCTACACAGATACGCAGTATTTT. It codes for CASSAGLAGAETYTDTQYF.

A single count supports this clone. This sequence joins TRBV28 and TRBJ2-2; D possibly corresponds to TRBD2 (5 bases). CDR3 size: 13 residues. The V end lost 6 bases, the J end lost 4 bases, and 9 bases lay between the germline ends. Germline V CDR1 and CDR2: MDHEN, SYDVKM. The CDR3 bases are TGTGCCAGCAGGACGGGGTCCACCGGGGAGCTGTTTTTT. It specifies CASRTGSTGELFF. The full variable domain, its missing parts supplied by reference TRBV28 and TRBJ2-2, is DVKVTQSSRYLVKRTGEKVFLECVQDMDHENMFWYRQDPGLGLRLIYFSYDVKMKEKGDIPEGYSVSREKKERFSLILESASTNQTSMYLCASRTGSTGELFFGEGSRLTVL.

The CDR3 DNA sequence: TGTGCCAGCAGCTTGGCGCAGGGGGCGCGTGGCTACACCTTC. It codes for CASSLAQGARGYTF. J is TRBJ1-2 and V is TRBV5-6; 8 nucleotides match TRBD1. The V and J ends lost 0 bases and 7 bases, in that order; junction bases with no gene match: 5. CDR3 size: 14 residues. The germline V gene has CDR1 SGHDT and CDR2 YYEEEE.

This rearrangement joins TRBV5-6 to TRBJ2-2; 11 bases agree with TRBD2. J was trimmed by 0 bases and V by 5 bases; bases with no gene match: 12. This CDR3 spans 19 amino acids. In germline, CDR1 is SGHDT, CDR2 YYEEEE. The CDR3 is CASSMGTSGTKTNTGELFF. Written as DNA, the CDR3 is TGTGCCAGCAGTATGGGGACTAGCGGTACGAAAACGAACACCGGGGAGCTGTTTTTT. Variable domain in full (rest from reference TRBV5-6 and TRBJ2-2): DAGVTQSPTHLIKTRGQQVTLRCSPKSGHDTVSWYQQALGQGPQFIFQYYEEEERQRGNFPDRFSGHQFPNYSSELNVNALLLGDSALYLCASSMGTSGTKTNTGELFFGEGSRLTVL.

V and J are TRBV6-5 and TRBJ1-2, with 8 nucleotides matching TRBD1. Germline values: CDR1 MNHEY, CDR2 SVGAGI. V lost 6 bases, J lost 3 bases, and 6 bases stayed unmatched. CDR3 length: 14 amino acids. In DNA, the CDR3 is TGTGCCAGCAGCCCACAGGGGGGGTACTATGGCTACACCTTC. It is translated as CASSPQGGYYGYTF.